A single sample gave rise to the 15 T cell receptor beta chains below, sequenced in a study of cytomegalovirus exposure and HLA in healthy donors (dated by TCRdb to the late 2010s). The library was made by the immunoSEQ multiplex PCR assay. A mixture of 60 forward primers for TCR Vbeta segments and 13 reverse primers for TCR Jbeta segments was used in the multiplex PCR. TCRdb holds this immuneACCESS table with in-frame rearrangements only. Some clones are missing; in checked studies, unresolved V genes explain under half, and the rest has no known cause. Across this sample there are 150,000 to 200,000 clones, with roughly 85% seen only once. The top ten clones comprise under 3% of the sample. The material sequenced was PBMCs. These receptors originate from a woman between 45 and 65 years old in good health and CMV-seronegative.

J is TRBJ2-2 and V is TRBV27, with D tentatively TRBD2 (6 bases). V shed 0 bases and J shed 6 bases, with 8 bases lying between them. The CDR3 runs to 14 residues. Germline lookup yields CDR1 MNHEY and CDR2 SMNVEV (reference sequence). CDR3 nucleotide sequence: TGTGCCAGCAGTTTATCCCGACTAGCCGGGGAGCTGTTTTTT. Encoded protein: CASSLSRLAGELFF.

The rearrangement joins TRBV6-5 to TRBJ1-6; maybe TRBD1 (5 bases). The length of the CDR3 is 15 residues. Trimming stripped 1 base from V and 7 bases from J, with 11 bases between. CDR1 and CDR2 (germline): MNHEY, SVGAGI. The CDR3 is CASSYWARANSPLHF. CDR3 sequence (DNA): TGTGCCAGCAGTTACTGGGCCAGGGCAAATTCACCCCTCCACTTT.

The chain employs TRBV7-6 and TRBJ2-5; TRBD2 matches at 9 bases. The CDR3 is 18 amino acids. Germline-derived CDR1 and CDR2 are SGHVS and FNYEAQ. V shed 3 bases, J shed 1 base, and the junction held 12 bases outside the gene matches. The CDR3 DNA sequence: TGTGCCAGCAGCTTCAGGATAGGGCGACTAGCGGTCCAAGAGACCCAGTACTTC. It yields the protein CASSFRIGRLAVQETQYF. Full variable domain (outside the CDR3, taken from reference TRBV7-6 and TRBJ2-5): GAGVSQSPRYKVTKRGQDVALRCDPISGHVSLYWYRQALGQGPEFLTYFNYEAQQDKSGLPNDRFSAERPEGSISTLTIQRTEQRDSAMYRCASSFRIGRLAVQETQYFGPGTRLLVL.

This rearrangement joins TRBV5-6 to TRBJ2-2; 12 bases are shared with TRBD2. Germline V gives CDR1 SGHDT, CDR2 YYEEEE. The CDR3 covers 16 residues. V lost 3 bases and J lost 8; bases outside the gene matches: 8. The CDR3 protein is CASSYRTSGKMGELFF. As DNA, the CDR3 is TGTGCCAGCAGCTACCGGACTAGCGGGAAGATGGGGGAGCTGTTTTTT. Full variable domain (remainder filled in from reference TRBV5-6 and TRBJ2-2): DAGVTQSPTHLIKTRGQQVTLRCSPKSGHDTVSWYQQALGQGPQFIFQYYEEEERQRGNFPDRFSGHQFPNYSSELNVNALLLGDSALYLCASSYRTSGKMGELFFGEGSRLTVL.

The chain has TRBV28 and TRBJ1-4, with 8 nucleotides matching TRBD1. CDR3 length: 14 amino acids. Germline CDR1 is MDHEN and CDR2 is SYDVKM. J was trimmed by 7 bases and V by 7 bases; bases with no gene match: 8. The DNA of the CDR3 is TGTGCCAGCACAGCAGGGGGCTCTCGTGAAAAACTGTTTTTT. This sequence encodes CASTAGGSREKLFF.

This CDR3 reads CASSLGQNSYEQYF. In DNA, the CDR3 is TGCGCCAGCAGCTTGGGACAGAACTCCTACGAGCAGTACTTC. This chain joins TRBV5-1 and TRBJ2-7; tentative D call: TRBD1 (5 bases). V was trimmed by 0 bases and J by 0 bases, leaving 7 bases between them. Germline V gene sequence: CDR1 SGHRS, CDR2 YFSETQ. This CDR3 has 14 amino acids.

V gene TRBV5-1 combines with J gene TRBJ2-7, with TRBD1 matching 11 bases. Germline-derived CDR1 and CDR2 are SGHRS and YFSETQ. This CDR3 spans 14 amino acids. J lost 5 bases, V lost 4 bases, and 5 bases had no gene match. Here the CDR3 reads CASSRDRGLDEQYF. The CDR3 coding sequence is TGCGCCAGCAGCCGGGACAGGGGGTTGGACGAGCAGTACTTC. The full variable domain, in which reference TRBV5-1 and TRBJ2-7 provide the parts outside the CDR3, is KAGVTQTPRYLIKTRGQQVTLSCSPISGHRSVSWYQQTPGQGLQFLFEYFSETQRNKGNFPGRFSGRQFSNSRSEMNVSTLELGDSALYLCASSRDRGLDEQYFGPGTRLTVT.

The V gene is TRBV18, the J gene TRBJ2-1; a possible D gene is TRBD2 (5 bases). The CDR3 covers 17 residues. The germline CDR1 and CDR2 sequences are KGHSH and LQKENI. With 3 bases removed from V and 1 base from J, the gap between germline ends came to 16 bases. The DNA of the CDR3 is TGTGCCAGCTCACCCCCGGGGTCTTTAGGGTCCTACAATGAGCAGTTCTTC. It translates to CASSPPGSLGSYNEQFF.

The rearrangement joins TRBV6-1 to TRBJ1-1; D may be TRBD1 (5 bases). V lost 2 bases and J 5 bases, leaving 12 bases between the germline ends. The germline V gene encodes CDR1 MNHNS and CDR2 SASEGT. This CDR3 spans 14 amino acids. The CDR3 DNA sequence: TGTGCCAGCAGTGAAATGCAGGGCTGGACTGAAGCTTTCTTT. Its translation: CASSEMQGWTEAFF.

This clone came up a few times. The V gene is TRBV25-1, the J gene TRBJ2-3, with 8 positions matching TRBD2. CDR3 length: 15 residues. J lost 8 bases, V lost 2 bases, and 9 bases had no gene match. Germline assignment: CDR1 MGHDK and CDR2 SYGVNS. The DNA for the CDR3 is TGTGCCAGCAGTGAAAGTGGCGGGAGGAGGGGTACGCAGTATTTT. Protein: CASSESGGRRGTQYF.

This clone showed up just once. The rearrangement links TRBV7-3 to TRBJ2-7; D is perhaps TRBD2 (5 bases). Germline CDR1 and CDR2: SGHTA and FQGTGA. The V gene lost 5 bases and the J gene lost 5 bases, with 13 bases spanning the gap. The length of the CDR3 is 13 residues. The CDR3 sequence: CASSLSTGNEQYF. The CDR3 DNA sequence: TGTGCCAGCAGCCTATCTACGGGGAACGAGCAGTACTTC.

The rearrangement links TRBV12-2 to TRBJ1-1; TRBD1 is taken as the D call from the table, unchecked against the DNA. TRBV12-2 counts as a pseudogene. The CDR3 sequence is 14 residues long. CDR3 in amino acids: CASLRTGLNTEAFF. For the CDR3, the DNA is TGTGCAAGTCTCCGGACAGGGTTGAACACTGAAGCTTTCTTT.

In its sample, this clone was seen a few times. The CDR3 DNA reads TGTGCCAGCAGTCCCCCGGGAGATAATTCACCCCTCCACTTT. It codes for CASSPPGDNSPLHF. The V and J genes are TRBV27 and TRBJ1-6; D not certain. Germline assignment: CDR1 MNHEY and CDR2 SMNVEV (reference sequence). CDR3 length: 14 amino acids. V was shortened by 5 bases and J by 5 bases, with 10 bases between the two germline ends.

This chain uses TRBV5-1 with TRBJ2-7; no firm D call. The CDR3 has 16 residues. Looked up from germline, CDR1 is SGHRS and CDR2 is YFSETQ. V shed 0 bases and J shed 3 bases, with 16 bases lying between them. The chain's CDR3 is CASSLVQSSPFYEQYF. CDR3 nucleotide sequence: TGCGCCAGCAGCTTGGTACAGAGCAGTCCTTTCTACGAGCAGTACTTC.

The DNA of the CDR3 is TGTGCCAGTAGTCGACTAGCGGGAAGTAACCACAATGAGCAGTTCTTC. This sequence encodes CASSRLAGSNHNEQFF. The V call is TRBV19, the J call TRBJ2-1; TRBD2 agrees at 11 bases. The CDR3 totals 16 residues. In germline, CDR1 is LNHDA, CDR2 SQIVND (reference sequence). The V gene end was trimmed by 5 bases and the J gene end by 5 bases; junction bases not matched to a gene: 8.